These 29 T cell receptor beta chains originate from one sample sequenced in a study of beta chain features in type 1 diabetes. Expressed TCRB transcripts were sequenced because the entire RNA isolate underwent reverse transcription. TCRdb's copy holds only in-frame clones and misses some; the assay was immunoSEQ multiplex PCR. Of 300,000 to 450,000 clones listed, roughly 13% are singletons. Sequenced material: naive CD4+ T cells from blood. These TCRs come from a man between 18 and 29 years old in good health.

This clone was counted a few times. The rearrangement joins TRBV30 to TRBJ2-7; 9 positions match TRBD1. Germline CDR1 and CDR2: GTSNPN and SVGIG (reference sequence). This CDR3 is 15 amino acids long. The V gene end was trimmed by 0 bases and the J gene end by 2 bases; junction bases not matched to a gene: 5. The CDR3 DNA is TGTGCCTGGAGTGTACCCAGGACAGGGGCCTACGAGCAGTACTTC. Encoded protein: CAWSVPRTGAYEQYF.

The rearrangement links TRBV30 to TRBJ1-3; the D gene is possibly TRBD1 (6 bases). This CDR3 is 13 amino acids long. V was shortened by 4 bases and J by 3 bases, with 10 bases between the two germline ends. Germline V CDR1 and CDR2: GTSNPN, SVGIG (reference sequence). The CDR3 region is CAWKPGVGNTIYF. The CDR3, as DNA: TGTGCCTGGAAGCCAGGGGTTGGAAACACCATATATTTT. Full variable domain (outside the CDR3, taken from reference TRBV30 and TRBJ1-3): SQTIHQWPATLVQPVGSPLSLECTVEGTSNPNLYWYRQAAGRGLQLLFYSVGIGQISSEVPQNLSASRPQDRQFILSSKKLLLSDSGFYLCAWKPGVGNTIYFGEGSWLTVV.

The rearrangement joins TRBV10-3 to TRBJ1-3; D remains ambiguous. Germline V CDR1 and CDR2: ENHRY, SYGVKD. The CDR3 consists of 15 residues. V lost 4 bases to trimming and J lost 0 bases, with 10 bases between them. CDR3 nucleotides: TGTGCCATCAGTGTGCAACAACACTCTGGAAACACCATATATTTT. The encoded protein is CAISVQQHSGNTIYF.

V and J are TRBV7-2 and TRBJ1-1, with 8 bases lining up with TRBD1. The CDR3 sequence is 14 residues long. The germline V gene encodes CDR1 SGHTA and CDR2 FQGNSA. V lost 5 bases, J lost 1 base, and 3 bases stayed unmatched. The CDR3 DNA sequence: TGTGCCAGCAGCCCCACAGGGGGGAACACTGAAGCTTTCTTT. Its translation: CASSPTGGNTEAFF.

This clone was counted a few times. Additional DNA sequences in this sample encode the identical CDR3. The rearrangement links TRBV18 to TRBJ1-1; unclear D gene. The CDR3 has 13 residues. The V gene's germline CDR1 is KGHSH and CDR2 LQKENI. V was trimmed by 3 bases and J by 0 bases, leaving 5 bases between them. Here the CDR3 reads CASSPTLNTEAFF. The CDR3 nucleotides are TGTGCCAGCTCACCGACACTGAACACTGAAGCTTTCTTT.

This clone has just a few counts. This rearrangement joins TRBV13 to TRBJ1-2; D possibly corresponds to TRBD1 (5 bases). The length of the CDR3 is 16 residues. Trimming cost V 5 bases and J 5 bases, with 21 bases left between them. The V gene's germline CDR1 is PRHDT and CDR2 FYEKMQ (reference sequence). CDR3 bases: TGTGCCAGCAGCCCCGGGGCGTCGTATCGGGGGTATGGCTACACCTTC. Its translation is CASSPGASYRGYGYTF.

This clone was counted between two and nine times. The rearrangement uses TRBV29-1 and TRBJ2-3; TRBD1 might be the D (8 bases). CDR3 length: 14 residues. V lost 8 bases to trimming and J lost 3 bases, with 18 bases between them. From germline, CDR1 is SQVTM and CDR2 ANQGSEA. The DNA for the CDR3 is TGCAGCACCCGAGGACAGGGAGGGACAGATACGCAGTATTTT. It is translated as CSTRGQGGTDTQYF.

This chain links TRBV7-2 with TRBJ1-2; D perhaps matches TRBD1 (6 bases). CDR1 and CDR2 (germline): SGHTA, FQGNSA. The CDR3 consists of 14 residues. The V and J ends lost 7 bases and 6 bases respectively, with 18 bases between them. The CDR3 coding sequence is TGTGCCAGCACCCGATTAGACAGGTGGGATGGCTACACCTTC. Its protein is CASTRLDRWDGYTF.

This clone has a count of ten or more. The J gene is TRBJ2-1, the V gene TRBV30, with 8 bases that match TRBD2. Germline V lookup: CDR1 GTSNPN, CDR2 SVGIG (reference sequence). V gave up 5 bases and J gave up 9 bases; unmatched junction bases: 9. The CDR3 consists of 13 residues. The CDR3 sequence is CAWERENFGEQFF. The DNA for the CDR3 is TGTGCCTGGGAGCGGGAGAATTTTGGTGAGCAGTTCTTC.

The genes are TRBV9 and TRBJ1-2; tentative D call: TRBD1 (5 bases). Germline loops: CDR1 SGDLS, CDR2 YYNGEE. Trimming left V 4 bases short and J 3 bases short, with 16 bases between. The CDR3 totals 15 residues. The CDR3 region is CASSLLDDSDYGYTF. In nucleotides, the CDR3 is TGTGCCAGCAGCCTCCTCGATGACAGCGACTATGGCTACACCTTC.

The chain is built from TRBV5-4 and TRBJ2-1, with 13 bases identical to TRBD2. CDR1 SGHNT and CDR2 YYREEE come from the germline V gene (reference sequence). Losses at the gene ends were 0 bases for V and 6 bases for J; bases not matched to a gene: 6. The CDR3 has 17 residues. The CDR3 region has the DNA TGTGCCAGCAGCTTGGCCCCAACTAGCGGGAGGGTCAATGAGCAGTTCTTC. Translation gives CASSLAPTSGRVNEQFF.

This clone has a handful of counts. The V and J genes are TRBV5-1 and TRBJ1-4, with D possibly being TRBD1 (5 bases). Germline loops: CDR1 SGHRS, CDR2 YFSETQ. The V and J ends lost 0 bases and 8 bases respectively, with 14 bases between them. CDR3 length: 15 residues. The CDR3 is CASSLDGTKTEKLFF. In DNA, the CDR3 is TGCGCCAGCAGCTTGGATGGGACTAAAACCGAAAAACTGTTTTTT.

In nucleotides, the CDR3 is TGTGCCAGCAGTTTCCCCGCACAGGAGGGTTCAGGCGAGCAGTACTTC. Translated: CASSFPAQEGSGEQYF. This sequence joins TRBV28 and TRBJ2-7; maybe TRBD2 (6 bases). V shed 3 bases and J shed 6 bases, with 21 bases lying between them. Germline CDR1 MDHEN, CDR2 SYDVKM. The CDR3 is made up of 16 amino acids.

The J gene is TRBJ2-5, the V gene TRBV5-6, with D possibly being TRBD2 (5 bases). Germline V gene data show CDR1 as SGHDT and CDR2 as YYEEEE. V was clipped by 0 bases and J by 1 base, with 7 bases between them. This CDR3 has 14 amino acids. The CDR3 coding sequence is TGTGCCAGCAGCTTGGATACTAGCCAAGAGACCCAGTACTTC. It translates to CASSLDTSQETQYF.

This clone has more than one count but fewer than ten. The sample has other DNA sequences that encode this CDR3 too. V and J are TRBV5-1 and TRBJ2-7; D uncertain. Trimming stripped 0 bases from V and 1 base from J, with 5 bases between. Germline V lookup: CDR1 SGHRS, CDR2 YFSETQ. The CDR3 has 13 amino acids. CDR3 nucleotide sequence: TGCGCCAGCAGCTTGGTTTCATCCTACGAGCAGTACTTC. Translation gives CASSLVSSYEQYF. Full variable domain (rest looked up from reference TRBV5-1 and TRBJ2-7): KAGVTQTPRYLIKTRGQQVTLSCSPISGHRSVSWYQQTPGQGLQFLFEYFSETQRNKGNFPGRFSGRQFSNSRSEMNVSTLELGDSALYLCASSLVSSYEQYFGPGTRLTVT.

The chain combines TRBV6-1 with TRBJ2-3; D may be TRBD1 (5 bases). V lost 0 bases and J 2 bases, leaving 18 bases between the germline ends. CDR1 is MNHNS and CDR2 is SASEGT in the germline V gene. This CDR3 is built from 18 residues. CDR3 nucleotide sequence: TGTGCCAGCAGTGAAGCCCTCATAGGGGAAGGAACCACAGATACGCAGTATTTT. Translating gives CASSEALIGEGTTDTQYF.

This clone was seen a handful of times. The chain employs TRBV5-1 and TRBJ2-7; the D gene is possibly TRBD2 (5 bases). With 1 base removed from V and 7 bases from J, the gap between germline ends came to 12 bases. Germline CDR1 reads SGHRS; CDR2 reads YFSETQ. This CDR3 has 13 residues. The CDR3 DNA follows: TGCGCCAGCAGCTTGAACGGGGTCTGGGAGCAGTACTTC. Encoded protein: CASSLNGVWEQYF.

This clone was seen a handful of times. The chain uses TRBV7-2 and TRBJ2-1; 9 nucleotides agree with TRBD2. Per the germline V gene, CDR1 is SGHTA and CDR2 is FQGNSA. The CDR3 is 16 residues long. Unmatched junction bases numbered 12, after V lost 4 bases and J lost 8 bases. Here the CDR3 DNA reads TGTGCCAGCAGCTCATTTAGCGGGAGTATGTTTGATGAGCAGTTCTTC. Translated, it gives CASSSFSGSMFDEQFF.

This clone was seen more than once but under ten times. The V gene is TRBV4-2, the J gene TRBJ2-1; TRBD2 matches at 8 bases. With 0 bases clipped from V and 3 bases from J, the junction kept 10 bases outside the gene matches. CDR1 is LGHNA and CDR2 is YNFKEQ in the germline V gene. There are 18 residues in the CDR3. CDR3 nucleotides: TGTGCCAGCAGCCAAGAATCGAGCGGGAGTACGGGCTACAATGAGCAGTTCTTC. Its protein is CASSQESSGSTGYNEQFF.

This clone has more than one count but fewer than ten. V usage is TRBV4-3 and J usage is TRBJ1-2, with D uncertain. This CDR3 comprises 14 residues. Germline CDR1 and CDR2: LGHNA and YSLEER. Trimming cost V 0 bases and J 4 bases, with 9 bases left between them. CDR3 residues: CASSQDGTVYGYTF. The DNA of the CDR3 is TGCGCCAGCAGCCAAGATGGAACAGTCTATGGCTACACCTTC.

This clone was counted a few times. The CDR3 loop is CASSPLAGARISYTF. In DNA form, the CDR3 reads TGCGCCAGCAGCCCCCTCGCAGGGGCGAGGATTAGCTACACCTTC. J is TRBJ1-2 and V is TRBV5-1; a possible D gene is TRBD1 (6 bases). Germline CDR1 reads SGHRS; CDR2 reads YFSETQ. This CDR3 region has 15 residues. V lost 4 bases and J lost 9, with 22 bases in between.

This clone was found a few times. This rearrangement joins TRBV7-9 to TRBJ1-2; 9 bases map to TRBD1. This CDR3 spans 15 amino acids. V lost 5 bases, J lost 2 bases, and 6 bases stayed unmatched. In germline, CDR1 is SEHNR, CDR2 FQNEAQ (reference sequence). The CDR3 loop reads CASSPRTGANYGYTF. The CDR3 DNA follows: TGTGCCAGCAGCCCGCGGACAGGGGCAAACTATGGCTACACCTTC.

There are a few counts of this clone. The chain combines TRBV6-6 with TRBJ1-1; possible D gene TRBD1, 6 bases. There are 16 residues in the CDR3. V was pared by 4 bases and J by 2 bases, with 17 bases between. Germline lookup yields CDR1 MNHNY and CDR2 SVGAGI (reference sequence). The CDR3 sequence is CASSSQKTGPNTEAFF. CDR3 nucleotides: TGTGCCAGCAGTTCTCAAAAGACAGGACCAAACACTGAAGCTTTCTTT.

The chain joins TRBV5-1 to TRBJ2-7; D is perhaps TRBD1 (6 bases). The CDR3 has 16 residues. CDR1 SGHRS and CDR2 YFSETQ come from the germline V gene. V lost 4 bases to trimming and J lost 4 bases, with 21 bases between them. The CDR3 spells CASSLGGAGIRYEQYF. In DNA form, the CDR3 reads TGCGCCAGCAGCCTAGGGGGAGCAGGGATCAGGTACGAGCAGTACTTC. The whole variable domain, remainder taken from reference TRBV5-1 and TRBJ2-7, is KAGVTQTPRYLIKTRGQQVTLSCSPISGHRSVSWYQQTPGQGLQFLFEYFSETQRNKGNFPGRFSGRQFSNSRSEMNVSTLELGDSALYLCASSLGGAGIRYEQYFGPGTRLTVT.

This clone has just a few counts. The V gene is TRBV15, the J gene TRBJ2-2; 8 bases match TRBD1. Trimming took 2 bases from V and 5 from J; bases not matched to a gene: 1. This CDR3 is built from 14 residues. CDR1 is LNHNV and CDR2 is YYDKDF in the germline V gene (reference sequence). CDR3 protein: CATSRRTGTGELFF. The DNA for the CDR3 is TGTGCCACCAGCAGACGGACAGGGACCGGGGAGCTGTTTTTT.

In its sample, this clone was seen a few times. V gene TRBV9 combines with J gene TRBJ2-1, with D unclear. Trimming took off 0 bases at V and 4 bases at J, with 11 bases between the two ends. Germline V gene sequence: CDR1 SGDLS, CDR2 YYNGEE. This CDR3 comprises 15 residues. CDR3 loop: CASSVVPTRYNEQFF. The CDR3 DNA sequence: TGTGCCAGCAGCGTAGTCCCTACCCGGTACAATGAGCAGTTCTTC.

The chain is built from TRBV5-4 and TRBJ1-1, with 10 positions matching TRBD1. Per germline, CDR1 SGHNT and CDR2 YYREEE (reference sequence). The CDR3 length is 13 residues. The V segment lost 4 bases and the J segment 7 bases; nucleotides outside the gene matches: 4. In DNA form, the CDR3 reads TGTGCCAGCAGCCCGACAGGGGGCGTTGAAGCTTTCTTT. Its translation: CASSPTGGVEAFF.

Here the CDR3 reads CAWSPRVDTQYF. CDR3 nucleotide sequence: TGTGCCTGGAGCCCACGGGTAGATACGCAGTATTTT. The rearrangement uses TRBV30 and TRBJ2-3; no clear D. The germline gives CDR1 GTSNPN, CDR2 SVGIG (reference sequence). This CDR3 region has 12 residues. Trimming removed 3 bases at V and 5 bases at J, with 9 bases between.

This clone was detected only a few times. This chain uses TRBV18 with TRBJ2-7; TRBD2 might be the D (6 bases). The CDR3 has 15 residues. The V end lost 4 bases, the J end lost 6 bases, and 19 bases lay between the germline ends. The germline gives CDR1 KGHSH, CDR2 LQKENI. Here the CDR3 reads CASSRGDSGLGEQYF. The CDR3 DNA is TGTGCCAGCTCACGAGGGGACTCCGGGTTGGGCGAGCAGTACTTC.